This is a list of T cell receptor beta chains from one sample in a study of blood T cell repertoires in COVID-19. The assay was immunoSEQ multiplex PCR, and TCRdb's table has in-frame clones only and misses some. The sample contains a few hundred thousand clones, around 91% of which appear only once. Input material: peripheral blood. These receptors were collected from a woman between 55 and 75 years old with acute or convalescent COVID-19. The CDR3 runs from the conserved cysteine through the conserved F or W. Fields, in order: clone size, D gene, J gene, V gene, CDR3 protein, CDR3 DNA. The D gene is left open where the match is weak. Only part of the rows carry a size: once, few, many, or a class if the clone is expanded.

NA	NA	TRBJ1-4	TRBV4-3	CASSQDLPGGGEKLFF	TGCGCCAGCAGCCAAGATCTGCCCGGCGGTGGAGAAAAACTGTTTTTT
NA	NA	TRBJ2-3	TRBV3-1/TRBV3-2	CASSQARTDTQYF	TGTGCCAGCAGCCAAGCCCGGACAGATACGCAGTATTTT
once	NA	TRBJ1-1	TRBV4-1	CASSQDPRTEAFF	TGCGCCAGCAGCCAAGATCCTAGGACTGAAGCTTTCTTT
NA	NA	TRBJ1-1	TRBV27	CASSTREARLNTEAFF	TGTGCCAGCAGTACCCGTGAGGCCCGATTGAACACTGAAGCTTTCTTT
NA	NA	TRBJ2-7	TRBV6-2/TRBV6-3	CASSYVGLYEQYF	TGTGCCAGCAGTTACGTCGGACTTTACGAGCAGTACTTC
NA	NA	TRBJ1-5	TRBV2	CASKREANQPQHF	TGTGCCAGCAAGAGGGAGGCCAATCAGCCCCAGCATTTT
NA	NA	TRBJ1-2	TRBV28	CASSSPGLRRAYGYTF	TGTGCCAGCAGCTCCCCGGGCCTCCGGAGGGCCTATGGCTACACCTTC
NA	NA	TRBJ1-4	TRBV12-2	CASRATGDVWEKLFF	TGTGCAAGTCGCGCAACAGGGGATGTATGGGAAAAACTGTTTTTT
NA	NA	TRBJ1-1	TRBV6-5	CASSPGLKEAFF	TGTGCCAGCAGTCCAGGGTTGAAGGAAGCTTTCTTT
NA	TRBD2	TRBJ2-5	TRBV7-3	CASSSSSGGLQETQYF	TGTGCCAGCAGCTCGTCTAGCGGGGGCCTTCAAGAGACCCAGTACTTC
NA	NA	TRBJ1-5	TRBV5-6	CASSPSPGRDQPQHF	TGTGCCAGCAGCCCGTCTCCTGGTCGGGATCAGCCCCAGCATTTT
NA	NA	TRBJ1-1	TRBV28	CASSFIVNTEAFF	TGTGCCAGCAGTTTTATAGTGAACACTGAAGCTTTCTTT
NA	NA	TRBJ2-1	TRBV9	CASSVVASVHEQFF	TGTGCCAGCAGCGTAGTTGCTAGTGTACATGAGCAGTTCTTC
NA	TRBD2	TRBJ2-1	TRBV5-6	CASSLRTSGVYNEQFF	TGTGCCAGCAGCCTTCGGACTAGCGGAGTGTACAATGAGCAGTTCTTC
NA	NA	TRBJ1-5	TRBV20-1	CSASTGYSNQPQHF	TGCAGTGCTAGTACGGGTTATAGCAATCAGCCCCAGCATTTT
NA	TRBD1	TRBJ1-2	TRBV30	CAWGQGTSGYTF	TGTGCCTGGGGACAGGGGACGTCTGGCTACACCTTC
once	NA	TRBJ1-1	TRBV2	CASSTQELNTEAFF	TGTGCCAGCAGTACACAGGAATTAAACACTGAAGCTTTCTTT
NA	TRBD2	TRBJ2-7	TRBV6-5	CASSYSRLAGLYEQYF	TGTGCCAGCAGTTACTCGAGGCTAGCGGGACTCTACGAGCAGTACTTC
NA	NA	TRBJ2-1	TRBV1	CTSSHLRDRGRQFF	TGCACCAGCAGCCACCTCCGGGACAGGGGAAGGCAGTTCTTC
once	NA	TRBJ2-1	TRBV4-3	CASSQEGSMGNEQFF	TGCGCCAGCAGCCAAGAGGGCTCGATGGGCAATGAGCAGTTCTTC
NA	TRBD2	TRBJ2-1	TRBV27	CASSIAGGPYNEQFF	TGTGCCAGCAGCATAGCGGGAGGGCCTTATAATGAGCAGTTCTTC
NA	TRBD1	TRBJ2-2	TRBV18	CASSSFGQDNTGELFF	TGTGCCAGCTCATCCTTCGGACAGGATAACACCGGGGAGCTGTTTTTT
few	NA	TRBJ1-1	TRBV11-2	CASSLGAGYYTEAFF	TGTGCCAGCAGCTTAGGTGCAGGGTACTACACTGAAGCTTTCTTT